The table lists the clone carrying this T cell receptor beta chain with a count of one. Here immunoSEQ multiplex PCR was the method, and the copy in TCRdb shows in-frame clones only, minus some. There are over 130,000 clones in the sample; less than 90% occur only once, and approximately 2.5% lies in the top ten. This entry comes from a study of blood T cell repertoires in COVID-19. V lost 8 bases and J lost 2, with 12 bases in between. In germline, CDR1 is MNHEY, CDR2 SVGAGI. The CDR3 covers 14 residues. This receptor was obtained from a human donor with COVID-19, enrolled during active disease. The donor label of this sample is uncertain. Sequencing input: peripheral blood. This chain joins TRBV6-5 and TRBJ1-4; D is perhaps TRBD1 (6 bases). Written as DNA, the CDR3 is TGTGCCAGCGGACCCCAGGGGACTAATGAAAAACTGTTTTTT. Residues: CASGPQGTNEKLFF.